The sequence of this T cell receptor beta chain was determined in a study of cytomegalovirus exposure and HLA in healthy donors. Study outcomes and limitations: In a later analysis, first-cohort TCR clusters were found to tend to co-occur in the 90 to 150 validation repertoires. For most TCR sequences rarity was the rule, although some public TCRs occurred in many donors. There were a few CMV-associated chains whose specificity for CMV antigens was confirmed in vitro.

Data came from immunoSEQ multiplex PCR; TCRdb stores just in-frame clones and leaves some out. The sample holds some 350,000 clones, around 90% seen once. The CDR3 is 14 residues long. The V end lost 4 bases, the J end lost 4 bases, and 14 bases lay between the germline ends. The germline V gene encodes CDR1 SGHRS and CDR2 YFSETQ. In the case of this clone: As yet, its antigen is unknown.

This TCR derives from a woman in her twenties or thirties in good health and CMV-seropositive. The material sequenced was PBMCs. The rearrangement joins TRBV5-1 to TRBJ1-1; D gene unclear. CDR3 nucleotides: TGCGCCAGCAGCGTGGGGATAAGGTTCACTGAAGCTTTCTTT. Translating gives CASSVGIRFTEAFF.